Below, 22 T cell receptor beta chains from the same sample are listed, as sequenced in a study of CD8 T cells in ankylosing spondylitis. Their antigens are not known. Study outcomes and limitations: The study identified a TCR beta motif of under ten highly homologous variants that appeared characteristic of ankylosing spondylitis blood.

TCRdb re-analysed the 5' RACE reads in MiXCR, keeping a single row per CDR3 protein. The data contain tens of thousands of distinct CDR3 sequences, roughly 9% of them seen just once; the ten biggest clones take up under 35%. The source material was blood, either unsorted or a sorted T cell fraction (not recorded which). The receptor set was obtained from a male donor with ankylosing spondylitis.

The V and J genes are TRBV7-9 and TRBJ1-5; 11 bases map to TRBD1. Trimming took 5 bases from V and 6 from J; bases not matched to a gene: 6. The germline gives CDR1 SEHNR, CDR2 FQNEAQ (reference sequence). The CDR3 has 15 amino acids. CDR3 sequence (DNA): TGTGCCAGCAGCGACTCCGGGACAGGGGGTCAGCCCCAGCATTTT. This gives the protein CASSDSGTGGQPQHF.

Many counts were recorded for this clonotype. The rearrangement joins TRBV6-2 or TRBV6-3 to TRBJ2-7; 7 nucleotides match TRBD1. V lost 9 bases to trimming and J lost 1 base; unmatched junction nucleotides: 6. The germline V gene encodes CDR1 MNHEY and CDR2 SVGEGT. The CDR3 sequence is 13 residues long. DNA for the CDR3: TGTGCCAGGGGGACAGAAAAATCCTACGAGCAGTACGTC. This codes for CARGTEKSYEQYV.

This clonotype was counted between two and nine times. The J gene is TRBJ2-2, the V gene TRBV12-3 or TRBV12-4, with 9 bases fitting TRBD1. This CDR3 region has 16 residues. V was pared by 6 bases and J by 1 base, with 6 bases of the junction left unmatched. The CDR3 here is CASSGTGNLNTGELFF. CDR3 nucleotide sequence: TGTGCCAGCAGCGGGACAGGGAACCTGAACACCGGGGAGCTGTTTTTT.

In this sample, this clonotype turned up many times. The chain has TRBV7-9 and TRBJ1-2; weak D call: TRBD1 (5 bases). Looked up from germline, CDR1 is SEHNR and CDR2 is FQNEAQ (reference sequence). The CDR3 spans 15 residues. V lost 2 bases, J lost 4 bases, and 14 bases lay in between. CDR3: CASSLQGTGLYGYTF. The CDR3 DNA sequence: TGTGCCAGCAGCTTACAGGGAACTGGTCTCTATGGCTACACCTTC. The complete variable domain, with remaining parts taken from reference TRBV7-9 and TRBJ1-2, reads DTGVSQNPRHKITKRGQNVTFRCDPISEHNRLYWYRQTLGQGPEFLTYFQNEAQLEKSRLLSDRFSAERPKGSFSTLEIQRTEQGDSAMYLCASSLQGTGLYGYTFGSGTRLTVV.

This clonotype has at least ten counts. The chain couples TRBV3-1 to TRBJ2-3; D is unclear. The germline CDR1 and CDR2 sequences are LGHDT and YNNKEL (reference sequence). The CDR3 extends over 17 amino acids. The germline V and J ends were trimmed by 0 bases and 4 bases, with 17 bases remaining between them. CDR3 sequence: CASSQETATPQPDTQYF. The CDR3 nucleotides read TGTGCCAGCAGCCAAGAAACCGCCACCCCCCAGCCAGATACGCAGTATTTT.

This clonotype was seen many times. The chain uses TRBV16 and TRBJ2-1; D might be TRBD1 or TRBD2, each matching 5 bases. Trimming took off 4 bases at V and 10 bases at J, with 11 bases between the two ends. Germline-derived CDR1 and CDR2 are KGHSY and FQNENV. The CDR3 extends over 12 amino acids. CDR3 protein: CASSRSGTEQFF. CDR3 bases: TGTGCCAGCAGCCGATCCGGGACCGAGCAGTTCTTC.

The table lists this clonotype with a few counts. The rearrangement uses TRBV20-1 and TRBJ2-5; 9 bases are a match to TRBD2. The length of the CDR3 is 14 residues. In germline, CDR1 is DFQATT, CDR2 SNEGSKA (reference sequence). V lost 2 bases to trimming and J lost 3 bases; unmatched junction nucleotides: 4. The CDR3 protein is CSARLAGIKETQYF. In DNA form, the CDR3 reads TGCAGTGCTAGACTAGCGGGAATTAAAGAGACCCAGTACTTC.

This clonotype was seen at least ten times. V usage is TRBV20-1 and J usage is TRBJ1-1; D is undetermined. This CDR3 is built from 12 residues. CDR1 and CDR2 from the germline V gene are DFQATT and SNEGSKA (reference sequence). Trimming took off 1 base at V and 2 bases at J, with 5 bases between the two ends. CDR3 protein: CSARVDNTEAFF. In DNA, the CDR3 is TGCAGTGCTAGAGTGGACAACACTGAAGCTTTCTTT.

This clonotype was found many times. The V gene is TRBV4-1, the J gene TRBJ2-3, with 7 bases aligning to TRBD2. The CDR3 has 17 residues. The V and J ends lost 1 base and 1 base, in that order; junction bases with no gene match: 8. Looked up from germline, CDR1 is MGHRA and CDR2 is YSYEKL. CDR3: CASSQATSERGTDTQYF. The CDR3, as DNA: TGCGCCAGCAGCCAAGCTACTAGCGAGAGGGGCACAGATACGCAGTATTTT.

This clonotype was detected a few times. This chain links TRBV29-1 with TRBJ2-1; D might be TRBD1 (5 bases). CDR1 is SQVTM, CDR2 ANQGSEA, per germline. The germline V and J ends were trimmed by 4 bases and 9 bases, with 10 bases remaining between them. CDR3 length equals 11 residues. The CDR3 region has the DNA TGCAGCGTTGTTCCCCAGGGTGAGCAGTTCTTC. The encoded protein is CSVVPQGEQFF.

This clonotype was seen repeatedly, ten times or more. V gene TRBV20-1 combines with J gene TRBJ2-5, with 7 bases fitting TRBD2. CDR3 length: 17 residues. Germline V gives CDR1 DFQATT, CDR2 SNEGSKA (reference sequence). V lost 7 bases to trimming and J lost 2 bases; unmatched junction nucleotides: 19. The CDR3 nucleotides read TGCAGTGTTAGGGGTCCATGGCGGGAGACTCAACAAGAGACCCAGTACTTC. Translated, it gives CSVRGPWRETQQETQYF.

This clonotype was found many times. The chain links TRBV27 to TRBJ2-1; the D call may be TRBD1 or TRBD2 (5 bases each). The germline V gene has CDR1 MNHEY and CDR2 SMNVEV (reference sequence). V dropped 4 bases and J dropped 0 bases, with 13 bases sitting between them. The length of the CDR3 is 16 residues. The CDR3 loop reads CASSWGKRSSYNEQFF. The CDR3 nucleotides read TGTGCCAGCAGTTGGGGGAAAAGGAGCTCCTACAATGAGCAGTTCTTC.

This clonotype was counted ten times or more. The V gene is TRBV21-1, the J gene TRBJ2-4; no DNA check was done on the table's D call, TRBD1. TRBV21-1 counts as a pseudogene. This CDR3 spans 16 amino acids. CDR3 sequence reads: CASSSGQGGSKNIQYF. The CDR3 DNA reads TGTGCCAGCAGCTCGGGTCAGGGAGGATCCAAAAACATTCAGTACTTC.

This clonotype was recorded a few times. This chain joins TRBV27 and TRBJ1-2, with 9 bases lining up with TRBD1. This CDR3 contains 14 residues. Germline assignment: CDR1 MNHEY and CDR2 SMNVEV (reference sequence). With 2 bases clipped from V and 6 bases from J, the junction kept 4 bases outside the gene matches. CDR3: CASSLTGGEDGYTF. The CDR3 nucleotides are TGTGCCAGCAGTTTAACAGGGGGCGAGGATGGCTACACCTTC.

The chain employs TRBV12-3 or TRBV12-4 and TRBJ1-2; TRBD1 might be the D (5 bases). The V and J ends lost 8 bases and 2 bases respectively, with 15 bases between them. CDR3 length: 14 residues. CDR3 residues: CASATRENNYGYTF. The CDR3 DNA reads TGTGCCAGCGCGACCAGGGAAAACAACTATGGCTACACCTTC.

This clonotype was detected only a few times. In DNA form, the CDR3 reads TGTGCCAGCAGAGCTAGACAGAATGAGCAGTTCTTC. Translating gives CASRARQNEQFF. This chain connects TRBV27 to TRBJ2-1, with a tentative D call TRBD1 (5 bases). From germline, CDR1 is MNHEY and CDR2 SMNVEV (reference sequence). The CDR3 consists of 12 residues. Trimming stripped 6 bases from V and 7 bases from J, with 10 bases between.

This clonotype was found a few times. This chain joins TRBV11-2 and TRBJ2-1; 10 bases fit TRBD2. Trimming cost V 6 bases and J 10 bases; bases outside gene matches: 9. The CDR3 has 14 residues. Per the germline V gene, CDR1 is SGHAT and CDR2 is FQNNGV. CDR3 loop: CASRSGTSEGEQFF. The CDR3 DNA reads as TGTGCCAGCAGGTCCGGGACTAGCGAAGGAGAGCAGTTCTTC.

Many counts were recorded for this clonotype. V is TRBV27 and J is TRBJ2-5; 9 nucleotides line up with TRBD1. In germline, CDR1 is MNHEY, CDR2 SMNVEV (reference sequence). The CDR3 has 16 residues. V trimming: 0 bases; J trimming: 5 bases; junction bases outside the gene matches: 7. CDR3 in DNA: TGTGCCAGCAGTTTATCCCAGGGGGGGACAGGGGAGACCCAGTACTTC. As protein: CASSLSQGGTGETQYF.

This clonotype was seen at least ten times. The genes are TRBV11-1 and TRBJ2-3, with 9 bases identical to TRBD1. Germline values: CDR1 SGHAT, CDR2 FQDESV (reference sequence). The CDR3 has 19 residues. With 4 bases clipped from V and 2 bases from J, the junction kept 16 bases outside the gene matches. CDR3 sequence reads: CASSSSRGSGQGPTDTQYF. The CDR3 coding sequence is TGTGCCAGCAGCTCTAGCCGGGGGTCGGGACAGGGTCCCACAGATACGCAGTATTTT. The full variable domain, completed using reference TRBV11-1 and TRBJ2-3, is EAEVAQSPRYKITEKSQAVAFWCDPISGHATLYWYRQILGQGPELLVQFQDESVVDDSQLPKDRFSAERLKGVDSTLKIQPAELGDSAMYLCASSSSRGSGQGPTDTQYFGPGTRLTVL.

The table lists this clonotype with many counts. The gene calls are TRBV9 and TRBJ2-3; 8 bases match TRBD2. V was clipped by 0 bases and J by 2 bases; unmatched bases: 5. Germline V CDR1 and CDR2: SGDLS, YYNGEE. This CDR3 comprises 16 residues. This CDR3 reads CASSVGTSTYTDTQYF. The CDR3 nucleotides are TGTGCCAGCAGCGTAGGGACTAGCACCTACACAGATACGCAGTATTTT. Drawing the rest from reference TRBV9 and TRBJ2-3, the complete variable domain is DSGVTQTPKHLITATGQRVTLRCSPRSGDLSVYWYQQSLDQGLQFLIQYYNGEERAKGNILERFSAQQFPDLHSELNLSSLELGDSALYFCASSVGTSTYTDTQYFGPGTRLTVL.

The chain employs TRBV4-2 and TRBJ2-1; 15 bases agree with TRBD2. The junction had 8 bases not matched to a gene; V was cut back by 4 bases and J by 7 bases. The CDR3 contains 17 residues. Germline values: CDR1 LGHNA, CDR2 YNFKEQ. The CDR3 spells CASSPGAGTSGRNEQFF. CDR3 DNA: TGTGCCAGCAGCCCCGGGGCCGGGACTAGCGGGAGGAATGAGCAGTTCTTC.

In its sample, this clonotype was seen a few times. J is TRBJ1-2 and V is TRBV7-2, with D uncertain. CDR1 is SGHTA, CDR2 FQGNSA, per germline. CDR3 length: 14 residues. V was trimmed by 1 base and J by 5 bases, leaving 11 bases between them. This chain's CDR3 is CASSLGSTEYGYTF. For the CDR3, the DNA is TGTGCCAGCAGCTTAGGTTCGACGGAGTATGGCTACACCTTC.